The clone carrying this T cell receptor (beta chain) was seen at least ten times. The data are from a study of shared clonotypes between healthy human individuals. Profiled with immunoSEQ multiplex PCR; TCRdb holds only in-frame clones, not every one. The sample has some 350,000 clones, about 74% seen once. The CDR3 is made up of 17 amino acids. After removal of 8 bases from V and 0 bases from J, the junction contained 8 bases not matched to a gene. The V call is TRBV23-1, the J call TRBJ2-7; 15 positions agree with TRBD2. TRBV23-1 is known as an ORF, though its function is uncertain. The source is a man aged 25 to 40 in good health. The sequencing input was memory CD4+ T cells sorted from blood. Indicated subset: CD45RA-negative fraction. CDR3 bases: TGCGCCAGCTCTCCGGGACTAGCGGGAGGTCGCTCCTACGAGCAGTACTTC. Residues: CASSPGLAGGRSYEQYF.